These T cell receptor beta chains were read from a single sample in a study of cytomegalovirus exposure and HLA in healthy donors. The table came from immunoSEQ multiplex PCR; TCRdb's copy has only in-frame clones and leaves some out. The data show about 200,000 clones, around 80% seen once. Source material: PBMCs. These receptors were taken from a woman under 40 in good health and CMV-seronegative. Both conserved end residues are part of each CDR3. D genes are given only for firm matches. Size values are once, few and many counts, or a class for expanded clones, and some rows have none.

>NA|TRBD1|TRBJ2-1|TRBV11-2
TGTGCCAGCAGTAACCGGGACAGCCGGCAGGATGAGCAGTTCTTC
CASSNRDSRQDEQFF
>NA|TRBD2|TRBJ2-7|TRBV30
TGTGCCTGTTTGGAGAAGGGACTAGCGGGGGGGCGGTTAAGCTACGAGCAGTACTTC
CACLEKGLAGGRLSYEQYF
>NA|NA|TRBJ2-7|TRBV18
TGTGCCAGCTCAGAACAGGCCACCCACGAGCAGTACTTC
CASSEQATHEQYF
>NA|NA|TRBJ1-2|TRBV9
TGTGCCAGCAGCGTAGCAGACGGGAGAGCTAACTATGGCTACACCTTC
CASSVADGRANYGYTF
>NA|NA|TRBJ2-1|TRBV14
TGTGCCAGCAGCCAACCGGGGGGGGGACAGACATTCAATGAGCAGTTCTTC
CASSQPGGGQTFNEQFF
>NA|NA|TRBJ1-5|TRBV6-5
TGTGCCAGCAGCTTCCTAGGAGGCGGTCAGCCCCAGCATTTT
CASSFLGGGQPQHF
>NA|NA|TRBJ2-3|TRBV6-5
TGTGCCAGCAGTTACCGGGGGTCTAGCACAGATACGCAGTATTTT
CASSYRGSSTDTQYF
>few|NA|TRBJ1-5|TRBV19
TGTGCCAGTAGTATGCAGGGAGGGGATCAGCCCCAGCATTTT
CASSMQGGDQPQHF
>NA|NA|TRBJ2-7|TRBV5-1
TGCGCCAGCAAGTCGTCGGCGGGCCACCGCGCGGGGTACGAGCAGTACTTC
CASKSSAGHRAGYEQYF
>NA|NA|TRBJ1-2|TRBV4-1
TGCGCCAGCAGCCAAGAAATAGCGGACCGCACCTTCTACACCTTC
CASSQEIADRTFYTF
>NA|TRBD2|TRBJ2-1|TRBV10-3
TGTGCCATCAGTGAGTTGGTCTGGCGGGACTACTTACCGTACGGGTACAATGAGCAGTTCTTC
CAISELVWRDYLPYGYNEQFF
>NA|TRBD1|TRBJ2-7|TRBV5-1
TGCGCCAGCAGCCAGGGGACAGGGAAATACGAGCAGTACTTC
CASSQGTGKYEQYF
>NA|NA|TRBJ2-1|TRBV30
TGTGCCATGGAAAGTATAGGAGGGCCGTTCTTC
CAMESIGGPFF
>once|TRBD1|TRBJ2-5|TRBV19
TGTGCCAGCAGTCCCCGGGACAGACAAGAGACCCAGTACTTC
CASSPRDRQETQYF
>NA|TRBD2|TRBJ2-2|TRBV19
TGTGCCAGTAGTCCCCCCTTCGGACTAGCGGGGGGGCACACCGGGGAGCTGTTTTTT
CASSPPFGLAGGHTGELFF
>NA|NA|TRBJ1-4|TRBV6-5
TGTGCCAGCAGTTACGTGACTTGGCAGCCCGGGGTACTGTTTTTT
CASSYVTWQPGVLFF
>NA|TRBD1|TRBJ2-7|TRBV29-1
TGCAGCGTCCGCACCCCCGACAGGGGGTACGAGCAGTACTTC
CSVRTPDRGYEQYF
>NA|NA|TRBJ2-3|TRBV4-1
TGCGCCAGCAGCCTCACGGTACAGGGTGTTGGAGATACGCAGTATTTT
CASSLTVQGVGDTQYF
>NA|TRBD2|TRBJ2-5|TRBV28
TGTGCCAGCAGCCCAGCGGGGGGGCCGAGGGAGACCCAGTACTTC
CASSPAGGPRETQYF
>NA|NA|TRBJ1-2|TRBV6-1
TGTGCCAGCAGTGAAGCCGTGGGCAGGGGAGCGGATGGCTACACCTTC
CASSEAVGRGADGYTF
>once|TRBD2|TRBJ2-2|TRBV5-1
TGCGCCAGCAGCTTGGCCCTGACTAGCGGAGCGCGAAGGGGGAACACCGGGGAGCTGTTTTTT
CASSLALTSGARRGNTGELFF
>NA|NA|TRBJ2-1|TRBV6-1
TGTGCCAGCAGTGGTCCTGCGGCAACACAGTTCTTC
CASSGPAATQFF
>NA|TRBD2|TRBJ2-2|TRBV5-4
TGTGCCAGCAGCGCAACCGGGACTAGCGGGACTTACACCGGGGAGCTGTTTTTT
CASSATGTSGTYTGELFF
>NA|NA|TRBJ2-3|TRBV27
TGTGCAAGCGGTAGACAGGTTAGCACAGATACGCAGTATTTT
CASGRQVSTDTQYF
>NA|TRBD2|TRBJ2-7|TRBV4-1
TGCGCCAGCAGCCAGGGACTAGCAACCTACGAGCAGTACTTC
CASSQGLATYEQYF
>NA|NA|TRBJ1-6|TRBV27
TGTGCCACCCGCTCCTATAATTCACCCCTCCACTTT
CATRSYNSPLHF
>NA|TRBD2|TRBJ2-3|TRBV18
TGTGCCAGCTCACCCGGAGCGGGGAGAGATACGCAGTATTTT
CASSPGAGRDTQYF